The following is a T cell receptor beta chain sequence with its context. Clones were read by immunoSEQ multiplex PCR, and TCRdb kept only the in-frame ones, dropping some. This sample has about 160,000 clones; 84% occur once, and the top ten carry 3.5% to 5.5%. V was clipped by 0 bases and J by 8 bases; unmatched bases: 5. Germline CDR1 SGHNT, CDR2 YYREEE (reference sequence). There are 14 residues in the CDR3. The entry originates in a study of cytotoxic CD8 clonotypes in ibrutinib-treated CLL. Overall study: Samples had a mean of 255,043 productive templates and around 90,000 productive rearrangements.

Cryopreserved PBMCs were the source of around 1.8 micrograms of genomic DNA, which went to TCR beta libraries. The receptor was isolated from a human donor with chronic lymphocytic leukemia. The chain links TRBV5-4 to TRBJ1-2, with 9 bases identical to TRBD1. The source material was PBMCs, sampled after 24 months of ibrutinib treatment. CDR3 residues: CASSLDGTGRGYTF. Written as DNA, the CDR3 is TGTGCCAGCAGCTTGGATGGGACAGGGCGGGGCTACACCTTC.